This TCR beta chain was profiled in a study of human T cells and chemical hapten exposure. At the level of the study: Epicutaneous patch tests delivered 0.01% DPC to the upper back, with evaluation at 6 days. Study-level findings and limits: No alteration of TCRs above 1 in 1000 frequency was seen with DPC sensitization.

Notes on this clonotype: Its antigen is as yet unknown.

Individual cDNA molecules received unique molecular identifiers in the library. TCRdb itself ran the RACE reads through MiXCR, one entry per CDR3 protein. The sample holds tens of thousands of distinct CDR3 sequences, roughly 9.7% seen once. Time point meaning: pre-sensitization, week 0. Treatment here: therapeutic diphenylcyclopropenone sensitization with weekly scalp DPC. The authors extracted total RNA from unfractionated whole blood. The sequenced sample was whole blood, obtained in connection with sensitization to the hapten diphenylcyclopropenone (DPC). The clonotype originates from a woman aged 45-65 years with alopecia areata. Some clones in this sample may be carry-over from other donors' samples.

CDR3 amino acids: CSARDPRSRSYNEQFF. CDR3 coding DNA: TGCAGTGCTAGAGATCCCCGATCACGCTCCTACAATGAGCAGTTCTTC. The chain uses TRBV20-1 and TRBJ2-1; D ambiguous. The CDR3 spans 16 residues. Germline lookup yields CDR1 DFQATT and CDR2 SNEGSKA (reference sequence). V was pared by 0 bases and J by 0 bases, with 12 bases between.